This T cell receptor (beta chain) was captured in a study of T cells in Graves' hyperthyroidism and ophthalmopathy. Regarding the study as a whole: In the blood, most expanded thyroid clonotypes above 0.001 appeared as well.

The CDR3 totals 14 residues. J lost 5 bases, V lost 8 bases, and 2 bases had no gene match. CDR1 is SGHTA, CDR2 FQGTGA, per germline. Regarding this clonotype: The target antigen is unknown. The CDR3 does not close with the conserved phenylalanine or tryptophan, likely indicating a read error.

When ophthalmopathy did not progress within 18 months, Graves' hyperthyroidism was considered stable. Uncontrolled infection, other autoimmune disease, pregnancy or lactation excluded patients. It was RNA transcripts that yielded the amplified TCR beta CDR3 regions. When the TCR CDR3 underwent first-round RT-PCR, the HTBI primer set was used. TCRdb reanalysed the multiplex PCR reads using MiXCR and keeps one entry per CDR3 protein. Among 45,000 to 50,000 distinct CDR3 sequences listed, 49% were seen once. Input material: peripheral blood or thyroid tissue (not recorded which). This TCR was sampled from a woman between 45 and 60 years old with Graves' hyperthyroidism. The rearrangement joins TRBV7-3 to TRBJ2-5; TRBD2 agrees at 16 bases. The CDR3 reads CASRGLAGGETQYS. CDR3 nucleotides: TGTGCCAGCCGGGGACTAGCGGGAGGGGAGACCCAGTACTCC.